This T cell receptor (beta chain) was observed in a study of CD8+ T cells in alopecia areata. Following extraction, RNA underwent reverse transcription to cDNA, which served as the sequencing template. Method: immunoSEQ multiplex PCR; TCRdb's copy keeps in-frame clones and lacks some. This sample carries 190,000 or so clones, 58% of them seen once, and the ten largest clones take roughly 12%. Treatment meaning: oral pan-JAK inhibitor, 5-10 mg twice daily. CDR1 is SGHDT, CDR2 YYEEEE, per germline. The CDR3 runs 12 residues. V lost 4 bases to trimming and J lost 6 bases, with 11 bases between them. This TCR came from a human donor with alopecia areata. Sequences were derived from CD8+ T cells sorted from blood, sampled at week 24, from a patient treated with tofacitinib. The chain is built from TRBV5-6 and TRBJ2-7; D is undetermined. This CDR3 reads CASSGSGREQYF. CDR3 DNA: TGTGCCAGCAGCGGCAGTGGGCGCGAGCAGTACTTC.